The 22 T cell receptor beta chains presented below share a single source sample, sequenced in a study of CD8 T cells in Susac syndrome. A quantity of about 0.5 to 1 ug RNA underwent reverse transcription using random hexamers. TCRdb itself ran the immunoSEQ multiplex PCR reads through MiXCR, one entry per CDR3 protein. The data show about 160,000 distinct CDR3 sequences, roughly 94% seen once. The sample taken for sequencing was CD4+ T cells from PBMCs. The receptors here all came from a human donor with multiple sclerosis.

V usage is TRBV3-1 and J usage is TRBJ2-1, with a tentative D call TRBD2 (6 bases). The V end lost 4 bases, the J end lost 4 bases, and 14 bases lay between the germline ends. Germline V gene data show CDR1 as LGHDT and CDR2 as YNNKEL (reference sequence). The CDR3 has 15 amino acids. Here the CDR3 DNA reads TGTGCCAGCAGCCCCACTCCGGGGGTATACAATGAGCAGTTCTTC. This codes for CASSPTPGVYNEQFF.

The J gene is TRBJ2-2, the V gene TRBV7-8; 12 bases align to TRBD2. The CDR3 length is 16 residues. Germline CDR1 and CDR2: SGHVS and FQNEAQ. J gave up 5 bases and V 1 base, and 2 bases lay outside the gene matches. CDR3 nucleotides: TGTGCCAGCAGCTTAGAACTAGCGGGAGGAACCGGGGAGCTGTTTTTT. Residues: CASSLELAGGTGELFF.

In nucleotides, the CDR3 is TGTGCCATCAGTGAGAGGGCGGGCAAACATGAAGGGGATACGCAGTATTTT. Translation: CAISERAGKHEGDTQYF. V and J are TRBV10-3 and TRBJ2-3, with D tentatively TRBD2 (5 bases). The V end was cut by 2 bases, the J end by 6 bases, with 21 bases between. The CDR3 extends over 17 amino acids. Looked up from germline, CDR1 is ENHRY and CDR2 is SYGVKD.

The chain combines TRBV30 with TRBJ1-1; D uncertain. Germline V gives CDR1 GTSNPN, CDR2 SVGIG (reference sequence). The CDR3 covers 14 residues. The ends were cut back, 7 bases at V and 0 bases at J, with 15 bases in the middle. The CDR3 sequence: CASLPINMNTEAFF. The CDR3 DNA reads TGTGCCTCCCTACCGATAAATATGAACACTGAAGCTTTCTTT.

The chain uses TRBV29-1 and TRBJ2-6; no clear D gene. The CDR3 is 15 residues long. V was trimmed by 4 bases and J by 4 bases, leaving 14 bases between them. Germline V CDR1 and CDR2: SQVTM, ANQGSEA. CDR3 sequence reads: CSVGWGIAGANVLTF. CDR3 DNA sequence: TGCAGCGTTGGTTGGGGAATCGCCGGGGCCAACGTCCTGACTTTC.

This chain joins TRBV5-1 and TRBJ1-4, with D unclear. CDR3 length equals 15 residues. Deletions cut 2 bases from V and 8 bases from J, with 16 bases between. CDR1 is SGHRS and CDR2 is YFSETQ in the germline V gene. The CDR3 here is CASSLGLSDGEKLFF. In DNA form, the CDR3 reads TGCGCCAGCAGCTTAGGCCTCTCGGACGGGGAAAAACTGTTTTTT.

CDR3 sequence (DNA): TGCGCCAGCAGCCCCGGGGACAGGCAAATAAATGAAAAACTGTTTTTT. Encoded protein: CASSPGDRQINEKLFF. V is TRBV4-1 and J is TRBJ1-4; TRBD1 aligns across 8 bases. This CDR3 is built from 16 residues. The V gene end was trimmed by 4 bases and the J gene end by 5 bases; junction bases not matched to a gene: 9. CDR1 MGHRA and CDR2 YSYEKL come from the germline V gene.

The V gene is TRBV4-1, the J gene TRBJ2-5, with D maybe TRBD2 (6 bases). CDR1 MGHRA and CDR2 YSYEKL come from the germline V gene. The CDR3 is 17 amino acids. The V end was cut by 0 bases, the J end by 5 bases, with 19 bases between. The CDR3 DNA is TGCGCCAGCAGCCAAGACCGTGGGCCCCGGGGGTGGGAGACCCAGTACTTC. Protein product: CASSQDRGPRGWETQYF.

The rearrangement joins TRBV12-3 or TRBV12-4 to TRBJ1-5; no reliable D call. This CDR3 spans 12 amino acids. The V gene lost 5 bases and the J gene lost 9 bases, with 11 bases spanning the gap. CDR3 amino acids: CASSPPRWPQHF. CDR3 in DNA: TGTGCCAGCAGTCCTCCTCGATGGCCCCAGCATTTT.

CDR3 loop: CASSLRASGANVLTF. CDR3 nucleotides: TGTGCCAGCAGCTTAAGAGCCTCTGGGGCCAACGTCCTGACTTTC. The chain has TRBV7-9 and TRBJ2-6; no firm D call. V was shortened by 2 bases and J by 0 bases, with 5 bases between the two germline ends. Germline values: CDR1 SEHNR, CDR2 FQNEAQ (reference sequence). This CDR3 comprises 15 residues.

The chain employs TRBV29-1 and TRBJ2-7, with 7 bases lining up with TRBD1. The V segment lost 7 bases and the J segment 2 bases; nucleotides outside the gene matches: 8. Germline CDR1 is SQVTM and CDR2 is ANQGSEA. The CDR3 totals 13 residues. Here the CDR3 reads CSAGRGFAYEQYF. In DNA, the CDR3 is TGCAGCGCCGGCAGGGGGTTCGCCTACGAGCAGTACTTC.

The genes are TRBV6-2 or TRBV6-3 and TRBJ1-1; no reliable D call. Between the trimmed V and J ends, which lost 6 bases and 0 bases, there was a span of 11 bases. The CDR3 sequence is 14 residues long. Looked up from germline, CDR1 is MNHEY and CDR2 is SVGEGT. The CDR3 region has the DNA TGTGCCAGCAGGAGAGTGTCCCTGAACACTGAAGCTTTCTTT. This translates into CASRRVSLNTEAFF.

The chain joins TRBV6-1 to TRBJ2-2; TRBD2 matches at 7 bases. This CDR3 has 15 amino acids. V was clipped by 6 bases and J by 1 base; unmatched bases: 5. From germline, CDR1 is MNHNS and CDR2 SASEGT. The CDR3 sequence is CASRGGLLNTGELFF. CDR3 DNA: TGTGCCAGCAGGGGAGGGCTGCTGAACACCGGGGAGCTGTTTTTT.

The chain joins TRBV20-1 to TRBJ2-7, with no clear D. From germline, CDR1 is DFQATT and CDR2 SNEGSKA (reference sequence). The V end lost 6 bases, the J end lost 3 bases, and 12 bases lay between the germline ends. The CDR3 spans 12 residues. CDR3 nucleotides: TGCAGTGCCAAGAATAATCGCTACGAGCAGTACTTC. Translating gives CSAKNNRYEQYF.

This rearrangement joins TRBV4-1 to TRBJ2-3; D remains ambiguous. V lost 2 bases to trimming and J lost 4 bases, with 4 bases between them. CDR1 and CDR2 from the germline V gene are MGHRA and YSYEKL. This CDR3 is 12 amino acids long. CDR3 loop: CASSQYSDTQYF. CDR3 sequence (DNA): TGCGCCAGCAGCCAATATTCAGATACGCAGTATTTT.

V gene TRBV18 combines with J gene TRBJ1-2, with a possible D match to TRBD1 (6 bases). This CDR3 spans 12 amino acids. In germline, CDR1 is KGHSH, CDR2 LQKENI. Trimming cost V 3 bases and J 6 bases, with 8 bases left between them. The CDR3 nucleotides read TGTGCCAGCTCACCCTCAGGGGATGGCTACACCTTC. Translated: CASSPSGDGYTF.

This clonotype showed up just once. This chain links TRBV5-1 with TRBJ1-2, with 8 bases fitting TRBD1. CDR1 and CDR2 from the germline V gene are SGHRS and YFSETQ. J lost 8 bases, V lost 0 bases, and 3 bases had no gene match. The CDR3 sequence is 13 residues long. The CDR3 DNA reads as TGCGCCAGCAGCTTGGTCCCAGGGGGCGGCTACACCTTC. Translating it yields CASSLVPGGGYTF.

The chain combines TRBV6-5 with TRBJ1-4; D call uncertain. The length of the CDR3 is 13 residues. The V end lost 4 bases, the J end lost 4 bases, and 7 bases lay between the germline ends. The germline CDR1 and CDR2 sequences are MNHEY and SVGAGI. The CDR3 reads CASSSHGNEKLFF. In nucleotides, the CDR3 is TGTGCCAGCAGTTCACATGGTAATGAAAAACTGTTTTTT.

The CDR3 DNA reads TGTGCCAGCAGTTTGGTTGAGGGTGAAAAACTGTTTTTT. Protein sequence: CASSLVEGEKLFF. The rearrangement uses TRBV12-3 or TRBV12-4 and TRBJ1-4; no definite D call. This CDR3 has 13 residues. V lost 3 bases and J lost 7, with 9 bases in between.

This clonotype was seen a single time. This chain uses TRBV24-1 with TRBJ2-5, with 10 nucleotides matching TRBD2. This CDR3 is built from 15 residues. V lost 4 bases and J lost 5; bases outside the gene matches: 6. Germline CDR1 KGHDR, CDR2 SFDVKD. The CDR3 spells CATSDPSSGSETQYF. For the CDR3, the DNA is TGTGCCACCAGTGACCCTTCTAGCGGGAGTGAGACCCAGTACTTC.

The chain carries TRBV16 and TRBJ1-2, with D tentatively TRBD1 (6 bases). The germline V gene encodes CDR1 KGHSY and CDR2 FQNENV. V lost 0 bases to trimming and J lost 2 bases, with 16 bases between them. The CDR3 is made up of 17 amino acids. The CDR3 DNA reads TGTGCCAGCAGCCAATCCCCGATCCCAGGGGCGAACTATGGCTACACCTTC. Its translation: CASSQSPIPGANYGYTF.

CDR3 region: CASSLLQRYTF. CDR3 bases: TGTGCCAGCAGTTTACTCCAGCGCTACACCTTC. The V call is TRBV28, the J call TRBJ1-2; D is uncertain. This CDR3 region has 11 residues. Trimming pared 2 bases from V and 9 bases from J, leaving 7 bases between. CDR1 and CDR2 (germline): MDHEN, SYDVKM.